The rows below give T cell receptor beta chains drawn from one sample of a study of shared clonotypes between healthy human individuals. The repertoire was sequenced with immunoSEQ multiplex PCR; TCRdb's copy has only in-frame clones and lacks some. This sample has about 1.5 million clones; roughly 96% occur once, and the top ten carry approximately 1.1%. The sample comprised naive CD4+ T cells sorted from blood. The receptors shown here come from a man aged 30-40 years in good health. CDR3s include the opening cysteine and the closing phenylalanine or tryptophan. D genes are given only for firm matches. Rows give clone size only sometimes, using once, few, many, or a class for an expanded clone.

abundance	d_gene	v_gene	j_gene	CDR3aa	CDR3nt
-	-	TRBV5-4	TRBJ2-3	CASSLKQGSTDTQYF	TGTGCCAGCAGCTTGAAACAGGGTAGCACAGATACGCAGTATTTT
-	-	TRBV6-1	TRBJ1-3	CASSSILGAGNTIYF	TGTGCCAGCAGTTCGATCCTTGGAGCTGGAAACACCATATATTTT
-	TRBD1	TRBV23-1	TRBJ2-7	CASSQHGQGITYEQYF	TGCGCCAGCAGTCAACACGGACAGGGCATTACCTACGAGCAGTACTTC
-	-	TRBV28	TRBJ1-2	CASSPSGENYGYTF	TGTGCCAGCAGTCCCTCGGGGGAAAACTATGGCTACACCTTC
-	-	TRBV9	TRBJ1-2	CASSVGRLTYTF	TGTGCCAGCAGCGTAGGGCGTCTAACCTACACCTTC
-	-	TRBV7-9	TRBJ2-1	CASSLLDEQFF	TGTGCCAGCAGCTTATTGGATGAGCAGTTCTTC
-	TRBD1	TRBV7-9	TRBJ1-4	CASTSTRGPGEKLFF	TGTGCCAGCACCAGTACCAGGGGGCCGGGGGAAAAACTGTTTTTT
-	-	TRBV18	TRBJ2-7	CASSPSGEEQYF	TGTGCCAGCTCACCGTCAGGGGAGGAGCAGTACTTC
-	-	TRBV18	TRBJ2-7	CASSPLEGRSAEQYF	TGTGCCAGCTCACCTTTAGAGGGGCGGTCGGCCGAGCAGTACTTC
-	TRBD1	TRBV7-6	TRBJ1-3	CASSRDRAGNTIYF	TGTGCCAGCAGCCGCGACAGGGCTGGAAACACCATATATTTT
-	TRBD1	TRBV29-1	TRBJ2-3	CSVEGRDRDTQYF	TGCAGCGTTGAAGGCCGGGACAGGGATACGCAGTATTTT
-	-	TRBV20-1	TRBJ2-5	CSARSVETQYF	TGCAGTGCTAGATCTGTGGAGACCCAGTACTTC
-	TRBD2	TRBV2	TRBJ2-3	CASSSTSGTDTQYF	TGTGCCAGCAGTTCCACTAGCGGCACAGATACGCAGTATTTT
-	TRBD1	TRBV5-6	TRBJ1-1	CASRKTGGNTEAFF	TGTGCCAGCAGAAAGACAGGGGGGAACACTGAAGCTTTCTTT
-	-	TRBV11-2	TRBJ2-7	CASKGGSSQSSYEQYF	TGTGCCAGCAAAGGTGGGAGTTCCCAGAGCTCCTACGAGCAGTACTTC
-	TRBD1	TRBV6-1	TRBJ1-1	CALAPGQGANTEAFF	TGTGCCCTTGCCCCGGGACAGGGGGCGAACACTGAAGCTTTCTTT
once	-	TRBV5-4	TRBJ2-1	CASTSWVNEQFF	TGTGCCAGCACTTCATGGGTCAATGAGCAGTTCTTC
-	TRBD2	TRBV29-1	TRBJ2-5	CSVPPGGGRRETQYF	TGCAGCGTCCCTCCGGGGGGGGGCCGAAGAGAGACCCAGTACTTC
-	-	TRBV6-1	TRBJ1-1	CAHGPKANTEAFF	TGTGCCCACGGACCTAAGGCGAATACTGAAGCTTTCTTT
-	-	TRBV4-3	TRBJ2-7	CASSQEWATVYEQYF	TGCGCCAGCAGCCAAGAGTGGGCGACAGTCTACGAGCAGTACTTC
-	-	TRBV5-1	TRBJ2-5	CASSLDGMRDQETQYF	TGCGCCAGCAGCTTGGACGGGATGAGGGATCAAGAGACCCAGTACTTC
-	-	TRBV2	TRBJ2-5	CASSGLGETQYF	TGTGCCAGCAGCGGGCTTGGAGAGACCCAGTACTTC
-	-	TRBV5-1	TRBJ2-3	CASSLSQSTDTQYF	TGCGCCAGCAGCTTGAGTCAGAGCACAGATACGCAGTATTTT
-	TRBD1	TRBV18	TRBJ1-1	CASSPPDRQGARTEAFF	TGTGCCAGCTCACCTCCCGACCGACAGGGGGCAAGGACTGAAGCTTTCTTT
-	TRBD2	TRBV28	TRBJ2-3	CASSLTRGRFVDTQYF	TGTGCCAGCAGTTTGACTCGCGGGAGGTTTGTAGATACGCAGTATTTT
-	-	TRBV15	TRBJ2-7	CATSRDPVTSNEQYF	TGTGCCACCAGCAGAGATCCGGTAACTAGCAACGAGCAGTACTTC
once	-	TRBV4-3	TRBJ1-3	CASSQLPQGSGNTIYF	TGCGCCAGCAGCCAGCTACCCCAGGGCTCTGGAAACACCATATATTTT
-	-	TRBV10-3	TRBJ2-7	CAISVTTRVEQYF	TGTGCCATCAGTGTCACGACTAGGGTCGAGCAGTACTTC
-	TRBD2	TRBV7-9	TRBJ2-1	CASSLREDDYNEQFF	TGTGCCAGCAGCCTGCGGGAGGACGACTACAATGAGCAGTTCTTC
-	-	TRBV25-1	TRBJ2-5	CASRRGQQETQYF	TGTGCCAGCCGCCGGGGGCAGCAAGAGACCCAGTACTTC
-	TRBD1	TRBV5-6	TRBJ2-2	CASSLGLTGTNTGELFF	TGTGCCAGCAGCCTGGGGTTGACAGGGACGAACACCGGGGAGCTGTTTTTT
once	-	TRBV7-9	TRBJ1-1	CASSPPIHRNTEAFF	TGTGCCAGCAGCCCCCCAATCCACAGGAACACTGAAGCTTTCTTT
-	TRBD2	TRBV10-3	TRBJ2-7	CAISGLPGLAGGSYEQYF	TGTGCCATCAGTGGGCTCCCGGGACTAGCGGGGGGTTCCTACGAGCAGTACTTC
-	TRBD1	TRBV27	TRBJ1-2	CASSMGTGLSGYTF	TGTGCCAGCAGTATGGGGACAGGGCTAAGTGGCTACACCTTC
once	-	TRBV15	TRBJ2-1	CATSSTGVSYNEQFF	TGTGCCACCAGCAGCACAGGAGTTTCCTACAATGAGCAGTTCTTC